Following are 17 T cell receptor beta chains from one sample sequenced in a study of shared T cell receptors in the human thymus. Some clones are missing from TCRdb's copy, which holds only in-frame ones; the method was immunoSEQ multiplex PCR. The sample carries 500,000 to 850,000 clones, approximately 89% recorded once. This sample was shared with a second study, whose subject was human thymus T cells.

Sequenced material: thymocytes. The receptor source for this set is a boy under two years old with a congenital heart defect.

The chain couples TRBV5-4 to TRBJ2-5, with 7 bases identical to TRBD2. V shed 0 bases and J 4 bases; nucleotides not matched to a gene: 6. The CDR3 length is 15 residues. Germline values: CDR1 SGHNT, CDR2 YYREEE (reference sequence). Here the CDR3 reads CASSLGLAPPETQYF. The CDR3 DNA is TGTGCCAGCAGCTTGGGACTAGCTCCTCCAGAGACCCAGTACTTC.

The chain couples TRBV9 to TRBJ2-3, with D uncertain. Germline CDR1 and CDR2: SGDLS and YYNGEE. The CDR3 contains 15 residues. Trimming removed 3 bases from V and 2 bases from J, with 13 bases in between. The CDR3 loop is CASSERWRLTDTQYF. The CDR3 nucleotides are TGTGCCAGCAGCGAGAGGTGGAGACTCACAGATACGCAGTATTTT.

CDR3 bases: TGCGCCAGCAGACTTCCGAACAGGGGAAACGTCTACAATGAGCAGTTCTTC. Translation: CASRLPNRGNVYNEQFF. V gene TRBV5-1 combines with J gene TRBJ2-1; TRBD1 aligns across 7 bases. This CDR3 contains 17 residues. Germline lookup yields CDR1 SGHRS and CDR2 YFSETQ. Trimming cost V 5 bases and J 3 bases; bases outside gene matches: 14.

The chain employs TRBV6-5 and TRBJ1-1; 8 nucleotides line up with TRBD1. The germline V gene has CDR1 MNHEY and CDR2 SVGAGI. With V trimmed by 6 bases and J by 2 bases, 8 bases remained unmatched. The CDR3 has 15 amino acids. CDR3 sequence (DNA): TGTGCCAGCAGCCCCCCTGGACAGGGAAACACTGAAGCTTTCTTT. Its protein is CASSPPGQGNTEAFF.

As concerns this clone: The junction departs from the called germline gene at one end, perhaps through a read error. This chain uses TRBV7-3 with TRBJ1-6, with D unresolved. Per germline, CDR1 SGHTA and CDR2 FQGTGA. This CDR3 spans 15 amino acids. As DNA, the CDR3 is TGTGCCAGAAGCTTAAGGGCAGGCCCCTATTCACCCCTCCACTTT. Translated: CARSLRAGPYSPLHF.

The rearrangement links TRBV27 to TRBJ1-5; 8 bases fit TRBD1. The V segment lost 2 bases and the J segment 4 bases; nucleotides outside the gene matches: 10. Germline V gene data show CDR1 as MNHEY and CDR2 as SMNVEV (reference sequence). CDR3 length: 17 residues. CDR3 nucleotide sequence: TGTGCCAGCAGTTTAGGGACAGGCCCGAGGGGTAATCAGCCCCAGCATTTT. This codes for CASSLGTGPRGNQPQHF.

This clone was recorded only once. This CDR3 reads CASSYVGGRGETQYF. CDR3 DNA sequence: TGTGCCAGCAGTTACGTGGGCGGGAGGGGGGAGACCCAGTACTTC. This chain joins TRBV6-5 and TRBJ2-5; 9 nucleotides line up with TRBD2. Germline V gene sequence: CDR1 MNHEY, CDR2 SVGAGI. The CDR3 is 15 residues long. Unmatched junction bases numbered 6, after V lost 2 bases and J lost 5 bases.

The sample holds a few counts of this clone. The chain has TRBV30 and TRBJ1-5; no clear D gene. Germline V gene data show CDR1 as GTSNPN and CDR2 as SVGIG (reference sequence). V lost 2 bases and J lost 4, with 12 bases in between. This CDR3 contains 14 residues. The CDR3 bases are TGTGCCTGGAGTAGCAGACTAAAGAATCAGCCCCAGCATTTT. Residues: CAWSSRLKNQPQHF.

A few counts support this clone. The chain combines TRBV27 with TRBJ2-3; a possible D gene is TRBD1 (6 bases). CDR1 MNHEY and CDR2 SMNVEV come from the germline V gene (reference sequence). The CDR3 covers 16 residues. V was cut by 2 bases and J by 0 bases, with 12 bases left in between. In nucleotides, the CDR3 is TGTGCCAGCAGTTTACTGGGGGCGAGGAGCACAGATACGCAGTATTTT. Translation: CASSLLGARSTDTQYF.

The V and J genes are TRBV7-8 and TRBJ1-2, with 9 bases aligning to TRBD1. Germline trimming cut 4 bases from V and 1 base from J; bases unmatched to any gene: 4. Germline lookup yields CDR1 SGHVS and CDR2 FQNEAQ. The CDR3 length is 15 residues. CDR3: CASSSPGQGNYGYTF. The CDR3 region has the DNA TGTGCCAGCAGCTCCCCGGGACAGGGTAACTATGGCTACACCTTC.

The chain uses TRBV6-6 and TRBJ2-1; 10 bases line up with TRBD1. V shed 2 bases and J 7 bases; nucleotides not matched to a gene: 5. Germline CDR1 and CDR2: MNHNY and SVGAGI (reference sequence). The CDR3 has 15 residues. The CDR3 sequence: CASSYGDRGLNEQFF. CDR3 DNA sequence: TGTGCCAGCAGTTACGGGGACAGGGGCTTGAATGAGCAGTTCTTC.

V usage is TRBV7-6 and J usage is TRBJ1-4; D call uncertain. Germline V gene sequence: CDR1 SGHVS, CDR2 FNYEAQ. V was cut by 1 base and J by 6 bases, with 27 bases left in between. This CDR3 region has 20 residues. The CDR3 protein is CASSLVFRTPRPKRDEKLFF. The CDR3 coding sequence is TGTGCCAGCAGCTTAGTTTTTCGGACCCCAAGACCCAAGCGGGATGAAAAACTGTTTTTT.

This chain joins TRBV27 and TRBJ1-3; D remains unclear. CDR3 length: 14 residues. Germline-derived CDR1 and CDR2 are MNHEY and SMNVEV (reference sequence). Trimming cost V 8 bases and J 0 bases, with 11 bases left between them. The CDR3 loop is CASRQAGSGNTIYF. The CDR3 region has the DNA TGTGCCAGCCGGCAGGCTGGCTCTGGAAACACCATATATTTT.

CDR3 DNA sequence: TGTGCCAGCAGCTTAGCGGGGGGGCTAATTGAAGCTTTCTTT. Translation gives CASSLAGGLIEAFF. The chain links TRBV11-2 to TRBJ1-1, with D maybe TRBD1 (6 bases). This CDR3 is built from 14 residues. Germline loops: CDR1 SGHAT, CDR2 FQNNGV. V gave up 1 base and J gave up 7 bases, with 13 bases separating them. Full variable domain (missing parts from reference TRBV11-2 and TRBJ1-1): EAGVAQSPRYKIIEKRQSVAFWCNPISGHATLYWYQQILGQGPKLLIQFQNNGVVDDSQLPKDRFSAERLKGVDSTLKIQPAKLEDSAVYLCASSLAGGLIEAFFGQGTRLTVV.

V is TRBV7-4 and J is TRBJ1-1, with D perhaps matching TRBD1 (5 bases). CDR1 is SGHVT, CDR2 SQSDAQ, per germline. Between the trimmed V and J ends, which lost 5 bases and 1 base, there was a span of 20 bases. This CDR3 contains 17 residues. DNA of the CDR3: TGTGCCAGCAGCCCCAGGGATCGGAACGAATCGAACACTGAAGCTTTCTTT. Translation gives CASSPRDRNESNTEAFF. Complete variable domain (other parts from reference TRBV7-4 and TRBJ1-1): GAGVSQSPRYKVAKRGRDVALRCDSISGHVTLYWYRQTLGQGSEVLTYSQSDAQRDKSGRPSGRFSAERPERSVSTLKIQRTEQGDSAVYLCASSPRDRNESNTEAFFGQGTRLTVV.

This sequence joins TRBV15 and TRBJ2-1; 9 positions match TRBD2. Trimming at V came to 6 bases and at J to 9 bases, leaving 15 bases not matched to a gene. The germline V gene encodes CDR1 LNHNV and CDR2 YYDKDF (reference sequence). This CDR3 has 16 residues. This CDR3 is CATSPQGSGRRCEQFF. The DNA of the CDR3 is TGTGCCACCAGTCCTCAAGGTAGCGGGAGACGTTGTGAGCAGTTCTTC.

The chain links TRBV15 to TRBJ2-1; 7 nucleotides line up with TRBD2. V shed 3 bases, J shed 7 bases, and the junction held 15 bases outside the gene matches. The CDR3 length is 17 residues. CDR1 and CDR2 from the germline V gene are LNHNV and YYDKDF (reference sequence). CDR3 in DNA: TGTGCCACCAGCAGGACCCCATGGGCGGGAGCGACGAATGAGCAGTTCTTC. Its translation: CATSRTPWAGATNEQFF.